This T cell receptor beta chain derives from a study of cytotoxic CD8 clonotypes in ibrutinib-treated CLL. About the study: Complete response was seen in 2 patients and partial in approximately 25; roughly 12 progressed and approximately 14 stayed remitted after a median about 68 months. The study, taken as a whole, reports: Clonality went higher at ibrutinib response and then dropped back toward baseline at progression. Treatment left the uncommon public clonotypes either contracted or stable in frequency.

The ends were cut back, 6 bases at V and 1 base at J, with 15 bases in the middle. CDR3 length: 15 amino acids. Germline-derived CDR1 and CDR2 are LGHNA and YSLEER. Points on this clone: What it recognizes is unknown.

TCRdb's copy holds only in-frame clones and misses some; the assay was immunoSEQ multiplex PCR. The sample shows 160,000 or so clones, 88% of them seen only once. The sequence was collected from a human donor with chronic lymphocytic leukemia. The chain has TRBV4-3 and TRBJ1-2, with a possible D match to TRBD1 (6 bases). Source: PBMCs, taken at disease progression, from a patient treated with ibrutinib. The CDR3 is CASSPVGGINYGYTF. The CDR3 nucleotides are TGCGCCAGCAGTCCCGTGGGGGGCATTAACTATGGCTACACCTTC.